The 24 T cell receptor beta chains given below trace back to one sample, sequenced in a study of blood T cell repertoires in COVID-19. Profiling relied on immunoSEQ multiplex PCR, and the TCRdb table lists in-frame clones only, not all of them. Altogether about 200,000 clones are present, roughly 85% being singletons, with the ten largest covering 20% to 25%. The sample taken for sequencing was peripheral blood. The receptors come from a man aged 55 to 70 with active or convalescent COVID-19.

This CDR3 is CATSPGSTYEQYF. For the CDR3, the DNA is TGTGCCACCAGCCCCGGGAGTACCTACGAGCAGTACTTC. This rearrangement joins TRBV24-1 to TRBJ2-7, with a weak D call TRBD2 (6 bases). V was cut by 7 bases and J by 2 bases, with 11 bases left in between. Germline lookup yields CDR1 KGHDR and CDR2 SFDVKD. This CDR3 has 13 amino acids.

CDR3 region: CASSYSDRLDEQFF. DNA of the CDR3: TGTGCCAGCAGTTACTCGGACAGGCTCGATGAGCAGTTCTTC. This chain connects TRBV6-5 to TRBJ2-1; 7 nucleotides match TRBD1. Germline-derived CDR1 and CDR2 are MNHEY and SVGAGI. V shed 0 bases and J 8 bases; nucleotides not matched to a gene: 4. The CDR3 loop spans 14 amino acids.

V gene TRBV19 combines with J gene TRBJ2-7, with 11 bases fitting TRBD1. In germline, CDR1 is LNHDA, CDR2 SQIVND (reference sequence). Trimming took 2 bases from V and 6 from J; bases not matched to a gene: 3. The CDR3 length is 14 residues. CDR3 DNA sequence: TGTGCCAGTAGTATACGGGACAGGGGGACCGAGCAGTACTTC. Translation gives CASSIRDRGTEQYF. Drawing the rest from reference TRBV19 and TRBJ2-7, the complete variable domain is DGGITQSPKYLFRKEGQNVTLSCEQNLNHDAMYWYRQDPGQGLRLIYYSQIVNDFQKGDIAEGYSVSREKKESFPLTVTSAQKNPTAFYLCASSIRDRGTEQYFGPGTRLTVT.

This clone has a single count. One end of the junction varies from germline; a read error may be responsible. The V gene is TRBV6-5, the J gene TRBJ2-1; tentatively, D is TRBD2 (6 bases). The CDR3 sequence is 15 residues long. CDR1 MNHEY and CDR2 SVGAGI come from the germline V gene. The CDR3 region is CASNGRGTSFNEQFF. CDR3 sequence (DNA): TGTGCCAGCAACGGCCGGGGGACCTCCTTCAATGAGCAGTTCTTC.

The chain couples TRBV18 to TRBJ1-2; 7 bases map to TRBD1. Germline CDR1 KGHSH, CDR2 LQKENI. The CDR3 extends over 15 amino acids. The V segment lost 3 bases and the J segment 3 bases; nucleotides outside the gene matches: 7. Here the CDR3 DNA reads TGTGCCAGCTCACCCGGGGACAGCCAACACTATGGCTACACCTTC. The encoded protein is CASSPGDSQHYGYTF.

The chain couples TRBV5-1 to TRBJ1-2; D may be TRBD1 (6 bases). The germline gives CDR1 SGHRS, CDR2 YFSETQ. The V end lost 0 bases, the J end lost 4 bases, and 16 bases lay between the germline ends. This CDR3 region has 16 residues. CDR3 coding DNA: TGCGCCAGCAGCTTGGACGACAGGAGAGCGGTCTATGGCTACACCTTC. Its translation is CASSLDDRRAVYGYTF.

The chain employs TRBV2 and TRBJ2-5; D is uncertain. CDR3 size: 13 residues. The germline V and J ends were trimmed by 4 bases and 2 bases, with 8 bases remaining between them. Germline lookup yields CDR1 SNHLY and CDR2 FYNNEI. The CDR3: CASSANQQETQYF. The CDR3 DNA reads TGTGCCAGCAGTGCTAACCAACAAGAGACCCAGTACTTC. Combining the CDR3 with reference TRBV2 and TRBJ2-5 gives the whole variable domain EPEVTQTPSHQVTQMGQEVILRCVPISNHLYFYWYRQILGQKVEFLVSFYNNEISEKSEIFDDQFSVERPDGSNFTLKIRSTKLEDSAMYFCASSANQQETQYFGPGTRLLVL.

The rearrangement joins TRBV19 to TRBJ2-1; 9 positions agree with TRBD1. The length of the CDR3 is 15 residues. Germline V gene lookup returns CDR1 LNHDA and CDR2 SQIVND (reference sequence). V lost 7 bases, J lost 0 bases, and 4 bases stayed unmatched. CDR3 sequence reads: CASTDRGSSYNEQFF. CDR3 coding DNA: TGTGCCAGTACCGACAGGGGGAGCTCCTACAATGAGCAGTTCTTC.

The rearrangement joins TRBV21-1 to TRBJ2-7; the table names TRBD1, a call not compared with the DNA. TRBV21-1 is flagged as a pseudogene. The CDR3 contains 14 residues. The CDR3 DNA follows: TGTGCCAGCAGCAAGGGTGGGGGCCCCTACGAGCAGTACTTC. Its protein product is CASSKGGGPYEQYF.

The chain carries TRBV15 and TRBJ1-2; TRBD1 aligns across 9 bases. Per germline, CDR1 LNHNV and CDR2 YYDKDF (reference sequence). With V trimmed by 3 bases and J by 4 bases, 6 bases remained unmatched. CDR3 length: 15 amino acids. This chain's CDR3 is CATSSYTGGSYGYTF. The CDR3 DNA reads TGTGCCACCAGCAGTTATACAGGGGGCAGCTATGGCTACACCTTC. The whole variable domain, remainder taken from reference TRBV15 and TRBJ1-2, is DAMVIQNPRYQVTQFGKPVTLSCSQTLNHNVMYWYQQKSSQAPKLLFHYYDKDFNNEADTPDNFQSRRPNTSFCFLDIRSPGLGDTAMYLCATSSYTGGSYGYTFGSGTRLTVV.

The gene calls are TRBV6-5 and TRBJ2-3; 11 nucleotides align to TRBD2. This CDR3 has 15 amino acids. CDR1 MNHEY and CDR2 SVGAGI come from the germline V gene. Trimming cost V 7 bases and J 4 bases; bases outside gene matches: 7. This CDR3 reads CASISGGAGADTQYF. As DNA, the CDR3 is TGTGCCAGCATTAGCGGGGGGGCCGGCGCAGATACGCAGTATTTT.

The chain is built from TRBV20-1 and TRBJ1-2; the match to TRBD1 covers 11 bases. The length of the CDR3 is 14 residues. The V gene's germline CDR1 is DFQATT and CDR2 SNEGSKA (reference sequence). V dropped 3 bases and J dropped 4; count of bases not matched to a gene: 4. This CDR3 reads CSASGQGAGYGYTF. CDR3 nucleotide sequence: TGCAGTGCTAGTGGACAGGGGGCCGGCTATGGCTACACCTTC.

V usage is TRBV7-2 and J usage is TRBJ2-5; 7 nucleotides line up with TRBD2. The trim removed 5 bases at V and 4 bases at J, leaving 10 bases unmatched. This CDR3 is 15 amino acids long. CDR1 and CDR2 from the germline V gene are SGHTA and FQGNSA. CDR3 protein: CASSPQTSISETQYF. DNA of the CDR3: TGTGCCAGCAGCCCCCAGACTAGCATATCAGAGACCCAGTACTTC.

This chain links TRBV2 with TRBJ2-1, with 12 positions matching TRBD2. Germline CDR1 and CDR2: SNHLY and FYNNEI. The CDR3 runs to 13 residues. Losses at the gene ends were 6 bases for V and 9 bases for J; bases not matched to a gene: 3. This CDR3 reads CASSTSGGTEQFF. For the CDR3, the DNA is TGTGCCAGCAGCACTAGCGGGGGGACTGAGCAGTTCTTC.

The chain employs TRBV14 and TRBJ2-5; tentatively, D is TRBD1 (5 bases). CDR1 SGHDN and CDR2 FVKESK come from the germline V gene. CDR3 size: 14 residues. Deletions cut 4 bases from V and 2 bases from J, with 11 bases between. This CDR3 is CASSPGQGQETQYF. The CDR3 DNA sequence: TGTGCCAGCAGCCCCGGGCAGGGTCAAGAGACCCAGTACTTC.

The genes are TRBV7-9 and TRBJ2-3; 12 bases map to TRBD2. Germline trimming cut 6 bases from V and 9 bases from J; bases unmatched to any gene: 13. Germline lookup yields CDR1 SEHNR and CDR2 FQNEAQ (reference sequence). The CDR3 runs to 16 residues. CDR3 sequence: CASSYPTSGGGWTQYF. The CDR3, as DNA: TGTGCCAGCAGTTACCCGACTAGCGGGGGAGGTTGGACGCAGTATTTT.

Only a few counts were recorded for this clone. This chain links TRBV20-1 with TRBJ1-1; the match to TRBD1 covers 7 bases. Germline V gene data show CDR1 as DFQATT and CDR2 as SNEGSKA (reference sequence). CDR3 length equals 16 residues. V was pared by 3 bases and J by 0 bases, with 10 bases of the junction left unmatched. The CDR3 loop is CSASGPQGNMNTEAFF. The CDR3, as DNA: TGCAGTGCTAGTGGCCCACAGGGGAACATGAACACTGAAGCTTTCTTT.

This chain connects TRBV18 to TRBJ2-5; 9 nucleotides line up with TRBD1. Losses at the gene ends were 1 base for V and 0 bases for J; bases not matched to a gene: 6. CDR3 length equals 17 residues. From germline, CDR1 is KGHSH and CDR2 LQKENI. The CDR3 region has the DNA TGTGCCAGCTCACCACTCCCATGGACAGGGGACCAAGAGACCCAGTACTTC. Translating it yields CASSPLPWTGDQETQYF.

V gene TRBV6-7 combines with J gene TRBJ2-7; D gene uncertain. TRBV6-7 is flagged as an ORF with uncertain function. Trimming took off 8 bases at V and 4 bases at J, with 3 bases between the two ends. The CDR3 length is 9 residues. CDR3 protein: CASPYEQYF. The CDR3 DNA sequence: TGTGCCAGCCCGTACGAGCAGTACTTC.

The CDR3, as DNA: TGTGCCAGCAGCCCCCCCCGGTGGACAGGGGTCTCCAACACCGGGGAGCTGTTTTTT. It yields the protein CASSPPRWTGVSNTGELFF. The rearrangement uses TRBV7-9 and TRBJ2-2; 9 nucleotides agree with TRBD1. The CDR3 runs 19 residues. The junction had 15 bases not matched to a gene; V was cut back by 5 bases and J by 2 bases. Germline V gene sequence: CDR1 SEHNR, CDR2 FQNEAQ (reference sequence).

Only a few counts were recorded for this clone. V usage is TRBV30 and J usage is TRBJ1-2, with unresolved D. The CDR3 sequence is 13 residues long. Germline assignment: CDR1 GTSNPN and CDR2 SVGIG (reference sequence). V lost 2 bases, J lost 5 bases, and 12 bases lay in between. CDR3 residues: CAWSLPGVYGYTF. The CDR3 region has the DNA TGTGCCTGGAGTCTCCCCGGGGTTTATGGCTACACCTTC.

The chain recombines TRBV12-3 or TRBV12-4 with TRBJ1-2; D perhaps matches TRBD1 (5 bases). Trimming removed 1 base from V and 8 bases from J, with 11 bases in between. There are 13 residues in the CDR3. The CDR3, as DNA: TGTGCCAGCAGTTTAGGTGCAGGGCGAGGCTACACCTTC. As protein: CASSLGAGRGYTF.

This chain connects TRBV21-1 to TRBJ2-1; TRBD2 reflects the table's D call only, with no check against the DNA. TRBV21-1 is designated a pseudogene. This CDR3 spans 17 amino acids. CDR3 residues: CASSKAWRLAAYNEQFF. CDR3 in DNA: TGTGCCAGCAGCAAAGCTTGGAGACTAGCGGCTTACAATGAGCAGTTCTTC.

The chain combines TRBV19 with TRBJ1-6, with D possibly matching TRBD1 (5 bases). Trimming stripped 9 bases from V and 5 bases from J, with 11 bases between. Germline V gene lookup returns CDR1 LNHDA and CDR2 SQIVND (reference sequence). CDR3 length: 13 amino acids. CDR3 amino acids: CASQRQNNSPLHF. The CDR3 DNA sequence: TGTGCCAGCCAGAGACAGAATAATTCACCCCTCCACTTT.